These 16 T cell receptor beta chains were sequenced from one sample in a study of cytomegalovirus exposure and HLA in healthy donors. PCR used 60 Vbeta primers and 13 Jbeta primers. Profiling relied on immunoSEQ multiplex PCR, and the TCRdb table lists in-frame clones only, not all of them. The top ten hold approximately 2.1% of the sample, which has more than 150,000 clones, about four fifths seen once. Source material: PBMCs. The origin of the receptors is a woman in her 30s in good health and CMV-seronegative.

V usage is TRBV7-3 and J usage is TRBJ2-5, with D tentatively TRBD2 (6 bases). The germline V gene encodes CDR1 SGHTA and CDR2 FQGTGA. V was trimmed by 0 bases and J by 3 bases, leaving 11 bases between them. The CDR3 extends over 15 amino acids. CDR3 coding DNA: TGTGCCAGCAGCTTAACGCGGGACGCCAAAGAGACCCAGTACTTC. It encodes CASSLTRDAKETQYF.

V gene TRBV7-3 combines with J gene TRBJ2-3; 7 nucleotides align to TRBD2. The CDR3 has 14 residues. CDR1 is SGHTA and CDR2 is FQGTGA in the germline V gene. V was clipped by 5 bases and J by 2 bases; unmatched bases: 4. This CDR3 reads CASSSGVSTDTQYF. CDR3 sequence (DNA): TGTGCCAGCAGCAGCGGGGTATCCACAGATACGCAGTATTTT.

DNA of the CDR3: TGTGCCAGCAGCTTAGGGCCCCTGTTTATATACGAGCAGTACTTC. This codes for CASSLGPLFIYEQYF. This rearrangement joins TRBV7-2 to TRBJ2-7; D is unclear. Deletions cut 1 base from V and 4 bases from J, with 14 bases between. The CDR3 covers 15 residues. Germline V gene data show CDR1 as SGHTA and CDR2 as FQGNSA.

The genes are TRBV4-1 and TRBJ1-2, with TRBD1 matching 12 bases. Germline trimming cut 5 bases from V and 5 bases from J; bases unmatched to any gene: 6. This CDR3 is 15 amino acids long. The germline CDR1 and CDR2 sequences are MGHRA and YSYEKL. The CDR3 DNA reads TGCGCCAGCAGCTCGGGACAGGGGGCAGAGTATGGCTACACCTTC. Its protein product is CASSSGQGAEYGYTF.

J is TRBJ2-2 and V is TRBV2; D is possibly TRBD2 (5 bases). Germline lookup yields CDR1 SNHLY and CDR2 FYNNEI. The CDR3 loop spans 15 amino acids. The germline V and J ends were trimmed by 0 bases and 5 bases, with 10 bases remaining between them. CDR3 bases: TGTGCCAGCAGTGAAGCGAGGGTGGGGACCGGGGAGCTGTTTTTT. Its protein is CASSEARVGTGELFF.

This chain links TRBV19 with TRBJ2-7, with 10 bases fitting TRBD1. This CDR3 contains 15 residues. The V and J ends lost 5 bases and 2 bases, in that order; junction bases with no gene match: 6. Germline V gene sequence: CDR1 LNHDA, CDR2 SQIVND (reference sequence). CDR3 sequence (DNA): TGTGCCAGTAGTCCCCCGGGACAGGGGACCTACGAGCAGTACTTC. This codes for CASSPPGQGTYEQYF. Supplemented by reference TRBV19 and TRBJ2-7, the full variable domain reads DGGITQSPKYLFRKEGQNVTLSCEQNLNHDAMYWYRQDPGQGLRLIYYSQIVNDFQKGDIAEGYSVSREKKESFPLTVTSAQKNPTAFYLCASSPPGQGTYEQYFGPGTRLTVT.

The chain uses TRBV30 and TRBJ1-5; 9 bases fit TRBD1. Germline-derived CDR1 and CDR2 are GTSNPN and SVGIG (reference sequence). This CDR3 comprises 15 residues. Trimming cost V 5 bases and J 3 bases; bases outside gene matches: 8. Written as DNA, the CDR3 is TGTGCCTGGTCGGAGGGGACAGGGAACAATCAGCCCCAGCATTTT. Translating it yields CAWSEGTGNNQPQHF.

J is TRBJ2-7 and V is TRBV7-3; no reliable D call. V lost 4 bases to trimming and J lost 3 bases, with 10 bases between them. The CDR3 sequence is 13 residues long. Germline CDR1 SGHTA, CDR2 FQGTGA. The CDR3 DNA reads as TGTGCCAGCAGCTCTTCTTCGGGCTACGAGCAGTACTTC. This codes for CASSSSSGYEQYF.

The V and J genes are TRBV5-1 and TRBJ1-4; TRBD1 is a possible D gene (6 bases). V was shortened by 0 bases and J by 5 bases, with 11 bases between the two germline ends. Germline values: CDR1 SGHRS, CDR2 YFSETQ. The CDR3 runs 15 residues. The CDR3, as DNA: TGCGCCAGCAGCTTGGCCAGGACAGACAATGAAAAACTGTTTTTT. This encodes CASSLARTDNEKLFF.

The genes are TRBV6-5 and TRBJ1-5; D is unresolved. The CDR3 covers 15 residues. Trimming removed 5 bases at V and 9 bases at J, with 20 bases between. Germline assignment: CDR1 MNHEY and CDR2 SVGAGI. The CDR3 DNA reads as TGTGCCAGCAGTCGCTCGGCGGTCGCTGATCGGCCCCAGCATTTT. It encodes CASSRSAVADRPQHF.

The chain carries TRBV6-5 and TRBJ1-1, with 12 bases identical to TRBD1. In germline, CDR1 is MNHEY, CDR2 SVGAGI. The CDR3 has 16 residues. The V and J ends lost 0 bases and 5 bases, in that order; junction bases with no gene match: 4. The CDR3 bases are TGTGCCAGCAGTTACTCGGGACAGGGGGCTGAAACTGAAGCTTTCTTT. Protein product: CASSYSGQGAETEAFF.

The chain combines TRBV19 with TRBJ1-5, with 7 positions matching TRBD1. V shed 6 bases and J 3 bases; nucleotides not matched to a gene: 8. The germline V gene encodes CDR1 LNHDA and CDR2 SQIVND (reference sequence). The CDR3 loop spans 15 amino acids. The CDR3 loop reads CASRILQGNNQPQHF. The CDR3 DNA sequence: TGTGCCAGTAGGATACTACAGGGGAACAATCAGCCCCAGCATTTT.

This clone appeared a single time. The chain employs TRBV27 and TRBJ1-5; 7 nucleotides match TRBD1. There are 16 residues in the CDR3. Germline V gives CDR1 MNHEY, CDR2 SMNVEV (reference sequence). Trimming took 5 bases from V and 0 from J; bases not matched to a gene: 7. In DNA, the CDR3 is TGTGCCAGCAGTAAATACAGGGGAAATAGCAATCAGCCCCAGCATTTT. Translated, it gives CASSKYRGNSNQPQHF.

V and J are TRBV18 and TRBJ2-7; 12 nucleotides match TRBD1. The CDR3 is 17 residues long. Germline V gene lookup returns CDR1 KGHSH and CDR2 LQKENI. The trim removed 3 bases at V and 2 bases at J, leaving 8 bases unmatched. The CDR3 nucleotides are TGTGCCAGCTCACCCGGGACAGGGGGCGATTCCCCCTACGAGCAGTACTTC. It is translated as CASSPGTGGDSPYEQYF.

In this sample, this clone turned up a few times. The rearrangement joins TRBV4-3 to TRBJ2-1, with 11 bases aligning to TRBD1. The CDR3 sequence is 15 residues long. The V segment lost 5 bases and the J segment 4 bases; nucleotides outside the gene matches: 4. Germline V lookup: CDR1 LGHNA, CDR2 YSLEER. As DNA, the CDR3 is TGCGCCAGCAGCGCGGGACAGGGGGTATACAATGAGCAGTTCTTC. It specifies CASSAGQGVYNEQFF.

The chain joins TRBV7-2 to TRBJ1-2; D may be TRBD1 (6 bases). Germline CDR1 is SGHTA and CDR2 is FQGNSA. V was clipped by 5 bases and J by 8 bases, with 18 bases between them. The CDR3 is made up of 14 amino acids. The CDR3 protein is CASSPGTYSTGYTF. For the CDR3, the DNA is TGTGCCAGCAGCCCAGGGACATACAGTACGGGCTACACCTTC.